The source of this T cell receptor (beta chain) is a study of blood T cells in healthy people across ages. CDR3 length: 14 amino acids. The ends were cut back, 6 bases at V and 7 bases at J, with 19 bases in the middle. Germline-derived CDR1 and CDR2 are DFQATT and SNEGSKA (reference sequence). In regard to this clonotype: Its specificity is unknown.

Primers used in a second PCR of roughly 6 to 11 cycles were a sample-barcoded 5' primer and a J-beta primer mix. From the 5' RACE reads, TCRdb called clonotypes with MiXCR, one entry per CDR3 protein. The repertoire holds roughly 1,500,000 distinct CDR3 sequences, with 40% to 50% as singletons. Study-wide results and limits: Expanded clonotype changes were possibly confounded by unknown donor CMV status. In older individuals, TCR beta diversity per million T cells was lower, falling roughly linearly with age.

Source material: blood. The chain couples TRBV20-1 to TRBJ2-1; no firm D call. This TCR was sampled from a young woman in good health. The CDR3 sequence is CSANIDPIGNEQFF. The CDR3 coding sequence is TGCAGTGCCAACATTGACCCAATAGGGAATGAGCAGTTCTTC.